The 17 T cell receptor beta chains listed next were all sequenced from one sample in a study of blood T cell repertoires in COVID-19. TCRdb's copy holds only in-frame clones and misses some; the assay was immunoSEQ multiplex PCR. Of roughly 300,000 clones listed, around 86% are singletons. Sequenced material: peripheral blood. Source of these receptors: a woman aged 55-69 years with active or convalescent COVID-19.

The rearrangement uses TRBV6-5 and TRBJ2-7; 9 positions agree with TRBD1. The CDR3 covers 15 residues. The V segment lost 0 bases and the J segment 4 bases; nucleotides outside the gene matches: 4. CDR1 and CDR2 (germline): MNHEY, SVGAGI. The CDR3 sequence is CASSYSDRGRYEQYF. The CDR3 DNA reads as TGTGCCAGCAGTTACTCCGACAGGGGGAGGTACGAGCAGTACTTC.

This clone was detected only a few times. The V gene is TRBV3-1 (or the pseudogene TRBV3-2), the J gene TRBJ2-3; TRBD2 matches 9 bases. V lost 9 bases, J lost 5 bases, and 12 bases stayed unmatched. Germline V gene data show CDR1 as LGHDT and CDR2 as YNNKEL (reference sequence). The CDR3 covers 15 residues. CDR3 in DNA: TGTGCCAGTCAAGAAGCGGGGGGCCGGGGAGATACGCAGTATTTT. This encodes CASQEAGGRGDTQYF.

The chain links TRBV4-1 to TRBJ2-1, with a tentative D call TRBD2 (6 bases). This CDR3 is built from 15 residues. Germline CDR1 is MGHRA and CDR2 is YSYEKL. The V and J ends lost 0 bases and 6 bases respectively, with 12 bases between them. The CDR3, as DNA: TGCGCCAGCAGCCAAGACGGGGGAATCGGCAATGAGCAGTTCTTC. Amino acid sequence: CASSQDGGIGNEQFF.

This clone was picked up a small number of times. J is TRBJ1-6 and V is TRBV6-5; TRBD1 might be the D (6 bases). V lost 6 bases and J lost 7, with 13 bases in between. This CDR3 is built from 14 residues. Germline CDR1 is MNHEY and CDR2 is SVGAGI. CDR3 amino acids: CASRLDRNNSPLHF. CDR3 in DNA: TGTGCCAGCAGACTCGACAGGAACAATTCACCCCTCCACTTT.

The rearrangement links TRBV7-9 to TRBJ2-7; 10 bases are a match to TRBD1. Looked up from germline, CDR1 is SEHNR and CDR2 is FQNEAQ (reference sequence). Trimming at V came to 2 bases and at J to 2 bases, leaving 6 bases not matched to a gene. This CDR3 spans 16 amino acids. For the CDR3, the DNA is TGTGCCAGCAGCTTACCGGGACAGGGGAAGACCTACGAGCAGTACTTC. This sequence encodes CASSLPGQGKTYEQYF.

The chain is built from TRBV5-1 and TRBJ2-6; D is perhaps TRBD2 (5 bases). The ends were cut back, 6 bases at V and 0 bases at J, with 13 bases in the middle. The CDR3 has 16 residues. Germline loops: CDR1 SGHRS, CDR2 YFSETQ. The CDR3 loop reads CASNPGRDSGANVLTF. The DNA of the CDR3 is TGCGCCAGCAACCCCGGACGGGACTCTGGGGCCAACGTCCTGACTTTC.

This clone appeared once. The chain joins TRBV7-8 to TRBJ1-1, with D perhaps matching TRBD1 (5 bases). V was clipped by 4 bases and J by 5 bases, with 11 bases between them. The CDR3 is 13 amino acids. CDR1 is SGHVS and CDR2 is FQNEAQ in the germline V gene. CDR3 bases: TGTGCCAGCAGCTCCCGAAGGGGAACTGAAGCTTTCTTT. This encodes CASSSRRGTEAFF. The complete variable domain, with remaining parts taken from reference TRBV7-8 and TRBJ1-1, reads GAGVSQSPRYKVAKRGQDVALRCDPISGHVSLFWYQQALGQGPEFLTYFQNEAQLDKSGLPSDRFFAERPEGSVSTLKIQRTQQEDSAVYLCASSSRRGTEAFFGQGTRLTVV.

The chain links TRBV6-6 to TRBJ1-6; D remains unclear. The CDR3 extends over 14 amino acids. CDR1 is MNHNY, CDR2 SVGAGI, per germline (reference sequence). With 7 bases removed from V and 6 bases from J, the gap between germline ends came to 13 bases. CDR3 in amino acids: CASTEREANSPLHF. The CDR3 region has the DNA TGTGCCAGCACCGAGAGGGAAGCTAATTCACCCCTCCACTTT.

The genes are TRBV6-5 and TRBJ1-2, with a possible D match to TRBD1 (6 bases). The ends were cut back, 8 bases at V and 4 bases at J, with 17 bases in the middle. The CDR3 covers 14 residues. Per the germline V gene, CDR1 is MNHEY and CDR2 is SVGAGI. The CDR3 region has the DNA TGTGCCAGCCTCCGAGGGGGTCTTAGCTATGGCTACACCTTC. It codes for CASLRGGLSYGYTF.

This clone was seen a handful of times. The CDR3 loop reads CASSGPGTGAQPQHF. The CDR3 DNA reads as TGTGCCAGCAGCGGGCCCGGGACAGGGGCCCAGCCCCAGCATTTT. This chain uses TRBV2 with TRBJ1-5, with 10 bases identical to TRBD1. The CDR3 contains 15 residues. Germline CDR1 reads SNHLY; CDR2 reads FYNNEI. J was trimmed by 7 bases and V by 6 bases; bases with no gene match: 9.

The chain couples TRBV25-1 to TRBJ2-7; 9 nucleotides match TRBD2. The CDR3 contains 15 residues. Germline values: CDR1 MGHDK, CDR2 SYGVNS. The ends lost 4 bases at V and 3 bases at J; junction bases unmatched: 7. DNA of the CDR3: TGTGCCAGCAGTGCGATATTAGCGGGGGACTACGAGCAGTACTTC. As protein: CASSAILAGDYEQYF.

The chain uses TRBV6-2 or TRBV6-3 and TRBJ1-5, with D possibly matching TRBD1 (6 bases). The length of the CDR3 is 17 residues. Germline CDR1 MNHEY, CDR2 SVGEGT. V lost 2 bases, J lost 6 bases, and 20 bases lay in between. This chain's CDR3 is CASSYDKGGLRGQPQHF. The CDR3 DNA reads TGTGCCAGCAGTTACGATAAAGGGGGTTTACGAGGTCAGCCCCAGCATTTT.

In this sample, this clone turned up a few times. V gene TRBV19 combines with J gene TRBJ1-3; possible D gene TRBD1, 5 bases. The germline gives CDR1 LNHDA, CDR2 SQIVND (reference sequence). The V end lost 4 bases, the J end lost 3 bases, and 19 bases lay between the germline ends. The CDR3 contains 17 residues. The CDR3: CASSRMVGRVVGNTIYF. The CDR3 DNA sequence: TGTGCCAGTAGTAGAATGGTTGGCAGGGTCGTTGGAAACACCATATATTTT.

The genes are TRBV5-1 and TRBJ2-7; possibly TRBD2 for D (5 bases). Germline V gene sequence: CDR1 SGHRS, CDR2 YFSETQ. This CDR3 has 14 residues. Trimming shortened V by 0 bases and J by 1 base, and 8 bases separated the two germline ends. The CDR3 coding sequence is TGCGCCAGCAGCTTGGTTTCGGGGTCCTACGAGCAGTACTTC. This translates into CASSLVSGSYEQYF.

V is TRBV10-1 and J is TRBJ2-1; D is ambiguous. Between the trimmed V and J ends, which lost 3 bases and 6 bases, there was a span of 3 bases. This CDR3 comprises 11 residues. The germline V gene has CDR1 WNHNN and CDR2 SYGVQD (reference sequence). CDR3 sequence reads: CASSEANEQFF. Written as DNA, the CDR3 is TGCGCCAGCAGTGAAGCCAATGAGCAGTTCTTC.

The CDR3 DNA sequence: TGTGCCAGCAGCTTAACCGCAGGGGGGTTAAGCTCTGGAAACACCATATATTTT. Protein: CASSLTAGGLSSGNTIYF. V and J are TRBV7-6 and TRBJ1-3; the match to TRBD1 covers 7 bases. The CDR3 has 18 amino acids. In germline, CDR1 is SGHVS, CDR2 FNYEAQ. V lost 2 bases to trimming and J lost 0 bases; unmatched junction nucleotides: 10.

The chain employs TRBV7-7 and TRBJ2-3; tentatively, D is TRBD1 (5 bases). V lost 1 base and J lost 0, with 11 bases in between. CDR1 SSHAT and CDR2 FNYEAQ come from the germline V gene (reference sequence). The CDR3 spans 16 residues. The CDR3 loop reads CASSLGAGSSTDTQYF. In DNA form, the CDR3 reads TGTGCCAGCAGCTTAGGTGCAGGGTCTAGCACAGATACGCAGTATTTT.